Presented here are 20 T cell receptor beta chains from one specimen sequenced in a study of T cells in Graves' hyperthyroidism and ophthalmopathy. Amplification targeted TCR beta CDR3 regions from RNA transcripts. During a first-round RT-PCR of the TCR CDR3, the HTBI primer set was used. TCRdb used MiXCR to reprocess the multiplex PCR reads, holding one entry per CDR3 protein. The sample comprises some 800,000 distinct CDR3 sequences, 38% of which are singletons, and 7.5% to 9.5% rests with the top ten. The sample taken for sequencing was blood. These receptor sequences come from a man younger than 35 with Graves' hyperthyroidism.

The V call is TRBV10-3, the J call TRBJ2-7; D unclear. Germline values: CDR1 ENHRY, CDR2 SYGVKD. The CDR3 consists of 12 residues. Trimming took off 4 bases at V and 2 bases at J, with 6 bases between the two ends. Here the CDR3 reads CAISGMAYEQYF. The CDR3 DNA sequence: TGTGCCATCAGTGGGATGGCCTACGAGCAGTACTTC.

CDR3 coding DNA: TGTGCCACCAGCAGTTTAGCTGAAGAGCAGTACTTC. This translates into CATSSLAEEQYF. The chain combines TRBV15 with TRBJ2-7; D uncertain. CDR1 is LNHNV, CDR2 YYDKDF, per germline (reference sequence). The CDR3 length is 12 residues. V lost 3 bases, J lost 7 bases, and 10 bases lay in between.

This clonotype came up many times. The chain uses TRBV24-1 and TRBJ2-7; 7 bases map to TRBD1. This CDR3 has 13 amino acids. From germline, CDR1 is KGHDR and CDR2 SFDVKD. J gave up 7 bases and V 4 bases, and 6 bases lay outside the gene matches. CDR3 in DNA: TGTGCCACCAGTGACCAAACAGGGGAAGAGCAGTACTTC. Amino acids: CATSDQTGEEQYF.

This clonotype showed up many times. This chain joins TRBV19 and TRBJ1-4; maybe TRBD1 (5 bases). This CDR3 contains 16 residues. CDR1 is LNHDA and CDR2 is SQIVND in the germline V gene (reference sequence). Trimming pared 3 bases from V and 0 bases from J, leaving 11 bases between. The CDR3 loop is CASSIGGSATNEKLFF. CDR3 DNA: TGTGCCAGTAGTATCGGGGGTAGTGCAACTAATGAAAAACTGTTTTTT.

This sequence joins TRBV29-1 and TRBJ2-2, with D maybe TRBD2 (5 bases). Germline CDR1 SQVTM, CDR2 ANQGSEA. This CDR3 has 13 amino acids. V lost 7 bases, J lost 5 bases, and 14 bases lay in between. The chain's CDR3 is CSGRDPSTGELFF. The CDR3 bases are TGCAGCGGACGGGATCCCTCGACCGGGGAGCTGTTTTTT.

The chain employs TRBV14 and TRBJ2-7; 7 bases are shared with TRBD2. Germline V gene data show CDR1 as SGHDN and CDR2 as FVKESK. J lost 4 bases, V lost 0 bases, and 6 bases had no gene match. The CDR3 covers 15 residues. The CDR3 DNA reads TGTGCCAGCAGCCAAGACGGGGGACTACGATACGAGCAGTACTTC. This encodes CASSQDGGLRYEQYF.

This clonotype was observed a few times. It may be a read error: a sequence one base away is much more abundant. The genes are TRBV15 and TRBJ1-1; no clear D. Germline V lookup: CDR1 LNHNV, CDR2 YYDKDF (reference sequence). This CDR3 comprises 13 residues. CDR3 bases: TGTGCCATCAGCAGAGATCTTGGCACTGAAGCTTTCTTT. As protein: CAISRDLGTEAFF.

This clonotype was observed a single time. The chain links TRBV5-6 to TRBJ1-4, with unresolved D. Trimming left V 4 bases short and J 0 bases short, with 10 bases between. The CDR3 loop spans 15 amino acids. CDR1 is SGHDT and CDR2 is YYEEEE in the germline V gene. Written as DNA, the CDR3 is TGTGCCAGCAGCCTACAGCCGTCAACTAATGAAAAACTGTTTTTT. Encoded protein: CASSLQPSTNEKLFF.

The table lists this clonotype with many counts. The chain couples TRBV7-2 to TRBJ1-3; D is unclear. Trimming stripped 2 bases from V and 3 bases from J, with 11 bases between. The germline gives CDR1 SGHTA, CDR2 FQGNSA. This CDR3 comprises 15 residues. The CDR3 is CASSLLAGYGNTIYF. The CDR3 DNA reads TGTGCCAGCAGCTTACTAGCGGGATATGGAAACACCATATATTTT.

The chain joins TRBV7-6 to TRBJ2-6, with TRBD1 identical over 8 bases. The CDR3 loop spans 18 amino acids. Germline CDR1 is SGHVS and CDR2 is FNYEAQ. The junction had 12 bases not matched to a gene; V was cut back by 6 bases and J by 2 bases. The CDR3 bases are TGTGCCAGCAGTTACTCGGGTAGGACAGGGCCTGGGGCCAACGTCCTGACTTTC. Amino acids: CASSYSGRTGPGANVLTF.

The chain couples TRBV4-1 to TRBJ2-5, with D perhaps being TRBD1 or TRBD2 (5 bases each). CDR1 is MGHRA, CDR2 YSYEKL, per germline. There are 15 residues in the CDR3. V was pared by 1 base and J by 4 bases, with 13 bases between. The CDR3 here is CASSQGGSGGETQYF. CDR3 nucleotide sequence: TGCGCCAGCAGCCAAGGGGGGAGCGGTGGAGAGACCCAGTACTTC.

The chain is built from TRBV6-1 and TRBJ2-2, with D possibly being TRBD2 (5 bases). The CDR3 is 15 residues long. The V end lost 5 bases, the J end lost 4 bases, and 14 bases lay between the germline ends. Per germline, CDR1 MNHNS and CDR2 SASEGT. The CDR3 region is CASSLTAGGTGELFF. CDR3 nucleotide sequence: TGTGCCAGCAGTCTCACGGCGGGCGGCACCGGGGAGCTGTTTTTT.

The genes are TRBV28 and TRBJ2-7; a possible D gene is TRBD1 (5 bases). Germline V gene data show CDR1 as MDHEN and CDR2 as SYDVKM. Deletions cut 10 bases from V and 5 bases from J, with 18 bases between. This CDR3 has 13 residues. The CDR3 sequence is CATLSIRDHEQYF. Here the CDR3 DNA reads TGTGCCACCTTAAGCATCAGGGATCACGAGCAGTACTTC.

This clonotype was observed at least ten times. V is TRBV24-1 and J is TRBJ1-2; the D gene is possibly TRBD1 (5 bases). The CDR3 runs 21 residues. The germline V and J ends were trimmed by 1 base and 5 bases, with 31 bases remaining between them. Germline-derived CDR1 and CDR2 are KGHDR and SFDVKD. Written as DNA, the CDR3 is TGTGCCACCAGTGATTTCGGTCCCTTCAGCAGGGCCTCGCGGGGGGGGTATGGCTACACCTTC. This translates into CATSDFGPFSRASRGGYGYTF.

In DNA form, the CDR3 reads TGTGCCAGCAGCTTGGACAGTTCGATAACTAGATTCGGAGAGACCCAGTACTTC. Protein sequence: CASSLDSSITRFGETQYF. The chain carries TRBV9 and TRBJ2-5; D is perhaps TRBD1 (6 bases). CDR1 is SGDLS and CDR2 is YYNGEE in the germline V gene. The CDR3 has 18 residues. Trimming pared 4 bases from V and 4 bases from J, leaving 26 bases between.

This clonotype was detected only a few times. A much larger clone lies a single base off, so this may be a read error. V is TRBV20-1 and J is TRBJ1-1; perhaps TRBD1 as D (5 bases). The CDR3 has 12 amino acids. From germline, CDR1 is DFQATT and CDR2 SNEGSKA (reference sequence). Trimming cost V 6 bases and J 1 base, with 9 bases left between them. The CDR3 DNA reads TGCAGTGCCCTGACAGAGAACACTGAAGCTTTCTTT. Amino acid sequence: CSALTENTEAFF.

This clonotype has just a few counts. The chain links TRBV5-1 to TRBJ1-4; TRBD1 is a possible D gene (6 bases). This CDR3 region has 17 residues. Germline lookup yields CDR1 SGHRS and CDR2 YFSETQ. V was pared by 4 bases and J by 12 bases, with 28 bases between. The CDR3 sequence: CASSKSFSGTKAAELFF. As DNA, the CDR3 is TGCGCCAGCAGCAAATCCTTCTCCGGGACAAAGGCCGCCGAACTGTTTTTT.

In the case of this clonotype: A read error may account for a junction end that differs from germline. The chain joins TRBV7-6 to TRBJ2-7, with D perhaps TRBD2 (6 bases). Germline CDR1 reads SGHVS; CDR2 reads FNYEAQ. This CDR3 contains 13 residues. CDR3 in amino acids: CASSLAAGHEQYF. CDR3 DNA: TGTGCTAGCAGCTTAGCGGCAGGGCACGAGCAGTACTTC. The full variable domain, in which reference TRBV7-6 and TRBJ2-7 provide the parts outside the CDR3, is GAGVSQSPRYKVTKRGQDVALRCDPISGHVSLYWYRQALGQGPEFLTYFNYEAQQDKSGLPNDRFSAERPEGSISTLTIQRTEQRDSAMYRCASSLAAGHEQYFGPGTRLTVT.

This clonotype occurred a few times. V and J are TRBV20-1 and TRBJ2-7; D tentatively reads TRBD1 or TRBD2 (7 bases each). This CDR3 is 16 amino acids long. Germline CDR1 is DFQATT and CDR2 is SNEGSKA (reference sequence). With 3 bases removed from V and 4 bases from J, the gap between germline ends came to 22 bases. CDR3 DNA sequence: TGCAGTGCTAGTGACAGGGAAAAGGGAGGGCTGTACGAGCAGTACTTC. Translation gives CSASDREKGGLYEQYF.

Note on this clonotype: The CDR3 end shows no conserved phenylalanine or tryptophan, and so a read error is likely. As DNA, the CDR3 is TGTGCCAGCAGTTTTGATCCATTGGAGACCCAGTACCTC. As protein: CASSFDPLETQYL. The chain has TRBV12-3 or TRBV12-4 and TRBJ2-5, with D hard to call. This CDR3 has 13 residues. Trimming stripped 3 bases from V and 5 bases from J, with 10 bases between.